The table lists the clone carrying this T cell receptor beta chain with many counts. Its matching antigen is unknown. The sample comes from a study of T cell repertoires in cytomegalovirus infection. For the study at large: CMV infection and matching HLA type were both indicated by public TCR beta signatures. General study findings and limits: Summed public TCR beta family frequency identified CMV carriers bearing the relevant HLA.

MiXCR, applied by TCRdb to the reads, yields one record per CDR3 protein. Among 560,000 or so distinct CDR3 sequences listed, approximately 17% were seen once. V was clipped by 1 base and J by 1 base, with 4 bases between them. Germline CDR1 and CDR2: MNHNS and SASEGT. This CDR3 spans 13 amino acids. This clonotype originated in a human donor in good health (CMV status not recorded). Some clones in this sample may be carry-over from other donors' samples. The sequencing input was CD8+ T cells from PBMCs. The chain carries TRBV6-1 and TRBJ1-1, with unresolved D. In DNA form, the CDR3 reads TGTGCCAGCAGTGAAGGCAGGAACACTGAAGCTTTCTTT. Its protein is CASSEGRNTEAFF.